This TCR beta chain was retrieved from a study of blood T cells in healthy people across ages. A second roughly 6 to 12 cycle PCR used barcoded and J-beta primers. The template-switch adaptor, which had 12 random nucleotides, put a tag on each cDNA molecule. A single record per CDR3 protein comes from TCRdb applying MiXCR to the 5' RACE reads. This sample has about 670,000 distinct CDR3 sequences, with 40% to 65% found just once. V gave up 1 base and J gave up 10 bases; unmatched junction bases: 6. In germline, CDR1 is SEHNR, CDR2 FQNEAQ (reference sequence). The CDR3 has 14 residues. The specimen sequenced was blood. The V gene is TRBV7-9, the J gene TRBJ1-5; 8 nucleotides agree with TRBD1. The sequence was collected from an elderly woman in good health. CDR3 sequence (DNA): TGTGCCAGCAGCTTAGAACAGGGGGGAAGTCCCCAGCATTTT. It translates to CASSLEQGGSPQHF.